The present TCR beta chain was sequenced within a study of blood T cell repertoires in COVID-19. Libraries were prepared by immunoSEQ multiplex PCR; TCRdb keeps only in-frame clonotypes and omits some of them. The table includes 190,000 or so clones, around 87% detected once. The V gene end was trimmed by 4 bases and the J gene end by 5 bases; junction bases not matched to a gene: 6. CDR3 size: 14 residues. CDR1 LGHDT and CDR2 YNNKEL come from the germline V gene (reference sequence). J is TRBJ1-2 and V is TRBV3-1 (or the pseudogene TRBV3-2); 8 bases are shared with TRBD1. The receptor was isolated from a man aged 40-49 years with active or convalescent COVID-19. Sequencing input: peripheral blood. In DNA, the CDR3 is TGTGCCAGCAGCCTATCCGGGACAGGATATGGCTACACCTTC. Translating gives CASSLSGTGYGYTF.